This T cell receptor beta chain was observed in a study of T cells after yellow fever vaccination. Findings and limits, study-wide: There was a small share of clonotypes that showed up in both the CD4 and CD8 compartments. Clones that expanded after primary vaccination mostly reappeared after the booster (approximately 96% CD4, approximately 87% CD8). Secondary responses were weaker yet peaked faster, day 5 versus 15.

CDR1 and CDR2 from the germline V gene are LGHNT and FRNRAP. V gave up 0 bases and J gave up 2 bases, with 10 bases separating them. The CDR3 is 15 residues long. 5'RACE template switching generated TCR cDNA, adding a universal primer site and UMIs. TCRdb used MiXCR to reprocess the 5' RACE reads, holding one entry per CDR3 protein. The data hold approximately 510,000 distinct CDR3 sequences, with about a fifth observed a single time. This clonotype was recorded a few times. Its antigen is still unknown. This rearrangement joins TRBV12-5 to TRBJ2-5; a weak D match, TRBD1 (6 bases). This clonotype was sampled from a man aged 18 to 35 who received the YFV17D yellow fever vaccine. This material consisted of PBMCs, taken approximately 22 days after the first yellow fever vaccination. The CDR3 loop reads CASGLVQGQQETQYF. As DNA, the CDR3 is TGTGCTAGTGGTTTGGTACAAGGACAGCAAGAGACCCAGTACTTC.